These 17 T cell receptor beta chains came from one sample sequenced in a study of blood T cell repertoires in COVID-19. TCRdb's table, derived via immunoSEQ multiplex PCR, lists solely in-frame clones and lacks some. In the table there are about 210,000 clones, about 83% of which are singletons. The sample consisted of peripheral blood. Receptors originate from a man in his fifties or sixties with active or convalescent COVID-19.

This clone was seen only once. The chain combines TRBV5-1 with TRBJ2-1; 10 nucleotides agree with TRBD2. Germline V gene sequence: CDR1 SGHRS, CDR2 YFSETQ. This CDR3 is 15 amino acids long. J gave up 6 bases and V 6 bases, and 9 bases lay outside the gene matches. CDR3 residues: CASTGHSGRINEQFF. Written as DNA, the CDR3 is TGCGCCAGCACGGGACATAGCGGGAGGATCAATGAGCAGTTCTTC.

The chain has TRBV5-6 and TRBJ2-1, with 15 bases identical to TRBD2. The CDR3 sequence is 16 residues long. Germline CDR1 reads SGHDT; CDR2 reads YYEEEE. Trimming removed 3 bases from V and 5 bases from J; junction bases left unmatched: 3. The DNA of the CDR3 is TGTGCCAGCAGCTGGGGGACTAGCGGGAGGAACAATGAGCAGTTCTTC. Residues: CASSWGTSGRNNEQFF.

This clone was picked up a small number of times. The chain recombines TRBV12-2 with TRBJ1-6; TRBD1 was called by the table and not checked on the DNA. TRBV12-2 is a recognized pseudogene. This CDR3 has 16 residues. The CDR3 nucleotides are TGTGCAAGTCGCTTATTTCGGGGGGACAGGGATTCACCCCTCCACTTT. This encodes CASRLFRGDRDSPLHF.

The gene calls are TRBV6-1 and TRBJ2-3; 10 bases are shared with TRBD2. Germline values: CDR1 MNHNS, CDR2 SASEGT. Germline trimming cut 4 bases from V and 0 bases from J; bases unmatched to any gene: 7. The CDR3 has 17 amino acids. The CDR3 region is CASSAPSGSWSTDTQYF. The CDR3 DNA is TGTGCCAGCAGTGCCCCTAGCGGGAGTTGGAGCACAGATACGCAGTATTTT.

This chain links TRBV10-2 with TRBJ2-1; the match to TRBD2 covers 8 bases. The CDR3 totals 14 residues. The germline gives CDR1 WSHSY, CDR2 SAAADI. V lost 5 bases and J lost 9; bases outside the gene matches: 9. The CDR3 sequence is CASSISGSRGEQFF. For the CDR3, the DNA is TGCGCCAGCAGTATAAGCGGGAGCAGGGGTGAGCAGTTCTTC.

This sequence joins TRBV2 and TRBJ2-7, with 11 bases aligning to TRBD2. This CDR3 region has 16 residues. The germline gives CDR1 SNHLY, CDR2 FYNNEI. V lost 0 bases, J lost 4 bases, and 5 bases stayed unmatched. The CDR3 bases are TGTGCCAGCAGTGAAGCTAGGGCTAGCGGGGGGTACGAGCAGTACTTC. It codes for CASSEARASGGYEQYF. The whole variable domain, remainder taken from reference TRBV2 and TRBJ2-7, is EPEVTQTPSHQVTQMGQEVILRCVPISNHLYFYWYRQILGQKVEFLVSFYNNEISEKSEIFDDQFSVERPDGSNFTLKIRSTKLEDSAMYFCASSEARASGGYEQYFGPGTRLTVT.

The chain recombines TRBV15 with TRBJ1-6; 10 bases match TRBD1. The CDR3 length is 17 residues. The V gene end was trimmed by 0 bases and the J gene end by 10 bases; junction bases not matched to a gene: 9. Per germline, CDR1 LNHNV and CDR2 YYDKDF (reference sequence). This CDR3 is CATSRDPRTGGSSPLHF. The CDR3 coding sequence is TGTGCCACCAGCAGAGATCCCAGGACAGGGGGAAGCTCACCCCTCCACTTT.

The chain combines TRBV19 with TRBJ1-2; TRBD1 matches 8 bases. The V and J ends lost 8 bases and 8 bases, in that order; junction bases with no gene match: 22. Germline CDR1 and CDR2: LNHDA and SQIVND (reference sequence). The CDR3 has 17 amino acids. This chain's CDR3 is CASRYVTGQDSSWGYTF. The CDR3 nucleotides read TGTGCCAGTCGATACGTCACGGGACAGGACTCCTCCTGGGGCTACACCTTC.

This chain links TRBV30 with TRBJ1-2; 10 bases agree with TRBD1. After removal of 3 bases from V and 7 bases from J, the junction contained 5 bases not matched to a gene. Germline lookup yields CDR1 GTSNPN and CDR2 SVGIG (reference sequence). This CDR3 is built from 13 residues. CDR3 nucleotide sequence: TGTGCCTGGAGCATGGGACAGGGGAGTGGCTACACCTTC. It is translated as CAWSMGQGSGYTF.

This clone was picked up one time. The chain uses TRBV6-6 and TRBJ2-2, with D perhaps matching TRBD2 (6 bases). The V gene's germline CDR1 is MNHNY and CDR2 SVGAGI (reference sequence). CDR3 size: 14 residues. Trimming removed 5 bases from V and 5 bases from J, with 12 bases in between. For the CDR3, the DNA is TGTGCCAGCAGTCTACGGGACTCAACCGGGGAGCTGTTTTTT. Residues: CASSLRDSTGELFF.

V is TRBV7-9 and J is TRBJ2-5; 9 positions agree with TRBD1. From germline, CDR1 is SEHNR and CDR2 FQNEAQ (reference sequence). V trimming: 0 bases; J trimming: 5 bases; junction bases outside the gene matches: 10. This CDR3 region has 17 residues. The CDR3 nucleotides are TGTGCCAGCAGCTTAGCCCGAACAGGGGGCGTGAAGGAGACCCAGTACTTC. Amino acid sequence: CASSLARTGGVKETQYF.

This CDR3 reads CASSYGQGETQYF. In nucleotides, the CDR3 is TGTGCCAGCAGTTATGGGCAGGGAGAGACCCAGTACTTC. The chain recombines TRBV12-3 or TRBV12-4 with TRBJ2-5; a weak D match, TRBD1 (5 bases). The CDR3 totals 13 residues. The V gene lost 4 bases and the J gene lost 4 bases, with 10 bases spanning the gap.

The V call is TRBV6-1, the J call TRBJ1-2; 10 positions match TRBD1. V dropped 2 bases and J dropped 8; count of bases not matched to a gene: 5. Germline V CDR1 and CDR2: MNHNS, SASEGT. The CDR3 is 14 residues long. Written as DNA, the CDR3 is TGTGCCAGCAGTGAAATGGGGACAGGGGTAGGCTACACCTTC. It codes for CASSEMGTGVGYTF.

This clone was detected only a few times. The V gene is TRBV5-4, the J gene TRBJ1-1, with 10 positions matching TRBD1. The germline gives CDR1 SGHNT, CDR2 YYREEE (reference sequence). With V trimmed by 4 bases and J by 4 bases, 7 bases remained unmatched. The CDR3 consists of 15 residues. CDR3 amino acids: CASSRQTGGGTEAFF. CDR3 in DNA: TGTGCCAGCAGCCGTCAGACAGGGGGCGGCACTGAAGCTTTCTTT.

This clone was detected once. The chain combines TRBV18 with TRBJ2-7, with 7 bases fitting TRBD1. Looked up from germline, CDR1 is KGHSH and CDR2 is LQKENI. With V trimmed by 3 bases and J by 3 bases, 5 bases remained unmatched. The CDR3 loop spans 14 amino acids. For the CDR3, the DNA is TGTGCCAGCTCACCCTCCGACAGGGACTACGAGCAGTACTTC. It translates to CASSPSDRDYEQYF.

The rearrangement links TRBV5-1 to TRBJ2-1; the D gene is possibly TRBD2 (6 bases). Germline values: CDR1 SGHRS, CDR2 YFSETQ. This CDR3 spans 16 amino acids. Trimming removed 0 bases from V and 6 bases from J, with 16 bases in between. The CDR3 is CASSLETGLSVNEQFF. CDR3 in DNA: TGCGCCAGCAGCTTGGAAACGGGACTCTCGGTCAATGAGCAGTTCTTC.

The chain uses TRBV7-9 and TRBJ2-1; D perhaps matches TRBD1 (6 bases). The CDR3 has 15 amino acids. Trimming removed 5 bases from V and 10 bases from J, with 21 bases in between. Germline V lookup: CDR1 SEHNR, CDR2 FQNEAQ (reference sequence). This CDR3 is CASSLRGAPEEEQFF. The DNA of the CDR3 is TGTGCCAGCAGCCTCAGGGGCGCGCCGGAGGAGGAGCAGTTCTTC.